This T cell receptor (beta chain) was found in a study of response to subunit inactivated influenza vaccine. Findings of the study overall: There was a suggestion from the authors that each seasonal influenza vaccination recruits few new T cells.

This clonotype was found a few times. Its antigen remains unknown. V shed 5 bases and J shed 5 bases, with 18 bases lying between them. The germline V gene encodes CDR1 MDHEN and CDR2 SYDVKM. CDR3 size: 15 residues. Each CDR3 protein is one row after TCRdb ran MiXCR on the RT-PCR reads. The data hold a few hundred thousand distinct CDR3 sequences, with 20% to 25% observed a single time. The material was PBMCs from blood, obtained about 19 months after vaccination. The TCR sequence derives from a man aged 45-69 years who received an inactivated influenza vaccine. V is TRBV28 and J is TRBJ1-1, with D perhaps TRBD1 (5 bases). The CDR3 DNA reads TGTGCCAGCAGTCTATCTGGGACGGTAGGGACTGAAGCTTTCTTT. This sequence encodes CASSLSGTVGTEAFF.